This is a list of T cell receptor beta chains from one sample in a study of blood T cell repertoires in COVID-19. Assay used: immunoSEQ multiplex PCR; TCRdb lists only in-frame clones, some missing. Of around 150,000 clones detected, 80% to 90% appear once; the ten largest clones hold around 3.3%. The sample was peripheral blood. These receptors originate from a woman in her sixties with active COVID-19. Each CDR3 is given with its conserved first and last residue. Each record gives: V gene, D gene, CDR3 length, J gene, CDR3 protein. A D gene is named only where the DNA matches it firmly.

>TRBV15|.|15|TRBJ1-5
CATSRDVSSNQPQHF
>TRBV14|.|14|TRBJ2-3
CASSQDRVTNTQYF
>TRBV6-6|.|15|TRBJ2-4
CASSYFGEQQNIQYF
>TRBV5-4|.|13|TRBJ2-1
CASTSTSPAEQFF
>TRBV2|.|13|TRBJ2-3
CASSPGLTDTQYF
>TRBV9|TRBD1|15|TRBJ1-6
CASSVLGQGDSPLHF
>TRBV18|TRBD1|14|TRBJ1-5
CASSQQGPDQPQHF
>TRBV5-1|.|14|TRBJ2-3
CASSLALRTDTQYF
>TRBV5-1|TRBD2|14|TRBJ2-1
CASTLAGGYNEQFF
>TRBV3-1/TRBV3-2|.|16|TRBJ1-4
CASSQDGGAGIEKLFF
>TRBV28|.|14|TRBJ1-4
CASSVEGREEKLFF
>TRBV7-8|TRBD1|15|TRBJ2-1
CASSLGGTGGVLQFF
>TRBV7-6|.|16|TRBJ2-3
CASSLGFRRGTDTQYF
>TRBV28|.|12|TRBJ1-2
CASSWRSYGYTF
>TRBV30|TRBD1|14|TRBJ1-6
CAWSQGAYNSPLHF
>TRBV4-3|.|15|TRBJ1-2
CASSQDFRTNYGYTF
>TRBV6-6|.|13|TRBJ1-4
CASSFRGNEKLFF
>TRBV28|TRBD1|12|TRBJ2-7
CASSGTGNEQYF
>TRBV28|.|12|TRBJ1-5
CASSSTRQPQHF
>TRBV9|TRBD2|16|TRBJ2-3
CASSVGSGRVTDTQYF
>TRBV10-3|TRBD2|13|TRBJ2-7
CAIKAGVSYEQYF
>TRBV7-9|.|14|TRBJ2-5
CASSGDRYQETQYF
>TRBV19|TRBD1|15|TRBJ1-6
CASTRQGAYNSPLHF
>TRBV12-3/TRBV12-4|.|11|TRBJ2-7
CASSFSHEQYF